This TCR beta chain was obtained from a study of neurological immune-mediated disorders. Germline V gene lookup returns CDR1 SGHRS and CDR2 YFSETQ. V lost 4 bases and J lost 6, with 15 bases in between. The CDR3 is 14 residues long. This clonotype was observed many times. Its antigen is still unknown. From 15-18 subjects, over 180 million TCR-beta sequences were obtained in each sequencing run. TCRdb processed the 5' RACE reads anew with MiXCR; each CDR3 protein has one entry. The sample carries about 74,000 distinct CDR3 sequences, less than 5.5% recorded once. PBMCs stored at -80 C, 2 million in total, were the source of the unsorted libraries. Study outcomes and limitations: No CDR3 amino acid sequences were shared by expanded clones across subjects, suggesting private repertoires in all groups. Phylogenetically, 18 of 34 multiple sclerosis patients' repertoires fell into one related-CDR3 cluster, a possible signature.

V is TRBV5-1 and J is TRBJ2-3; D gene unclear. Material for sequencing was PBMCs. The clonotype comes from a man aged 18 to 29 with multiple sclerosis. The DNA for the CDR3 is TGCGCCAGCAGCCTCGGTGTGGGAAGGGATACGCAGTATTTT. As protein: CASSLGVGRDTQYF.